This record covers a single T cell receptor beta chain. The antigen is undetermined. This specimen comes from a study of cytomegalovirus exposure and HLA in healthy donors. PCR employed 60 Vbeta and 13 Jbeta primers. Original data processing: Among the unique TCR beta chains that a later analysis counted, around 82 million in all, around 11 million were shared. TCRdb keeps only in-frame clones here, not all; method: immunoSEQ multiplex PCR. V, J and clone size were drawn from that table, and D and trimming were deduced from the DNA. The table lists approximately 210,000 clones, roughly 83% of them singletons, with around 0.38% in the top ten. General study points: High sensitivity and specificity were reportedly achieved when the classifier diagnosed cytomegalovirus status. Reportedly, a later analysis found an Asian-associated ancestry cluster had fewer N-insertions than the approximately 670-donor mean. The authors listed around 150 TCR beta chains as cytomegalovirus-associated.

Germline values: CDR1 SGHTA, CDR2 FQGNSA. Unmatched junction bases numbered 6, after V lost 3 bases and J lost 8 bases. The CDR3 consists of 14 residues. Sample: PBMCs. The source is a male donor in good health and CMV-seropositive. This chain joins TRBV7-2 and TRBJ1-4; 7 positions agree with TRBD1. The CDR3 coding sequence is TGTGCCAGCAGCTTGACAGGGTCAGTGGAAAAACTGTTTTTT. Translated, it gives CASSLTGSVEKLFF.